The 8 T cell receptor beta chains listed next were all sequenced from one sample in a study of cytomegalovirus exposure and HLA in healthy donors (dated by TCRdb to 2017 to 2019). Receptors were amplified or captured by the immunoSEQ multiplex PCR assay. For the multiplex PCR, a mixture combining 60 forward primers for TCR Vbeta segments and 13 reverse primers for TCR Jbeta segments was used. This immuneACCESS table, as held by TCRdb, lists in-frame sequences with V and J called but not all clones. Of the missing ones, under half trace to an unresolved V gene in checked studies; the others have no known cause. The sample yields about 160,000 clones; over 80% were counted once. The ten largest clones capture roughly 6.2% of the sample. The sequencing sample was made of PBMCs. These receptor sequences come from a male donor in good health and CMV-seropositive.

J is TRBJ1-6 and V is TRBV19; D not resolved. Germline CDR1 LNHDA, CDR2 SQIVND (reference sequence). The V end was cut by 6 bases, the J end by 3 bases, with 9 bases between. CDR3 length equals 14 residues. Here the CDR3 DNA reads TGTGCCAGTAGGCCGACAAACTATAATTCACCCCTCCACTTT. It codes for CASRPTNYNSPLHF.

This clone appeared a single time. The chain couples TRBV6-5 to TRBJ2-5; TRBD1 matches at 10 bases. Germline V gene lookup returns CDR1 MNHEY and CDR2 SVGAGI. V dropped 5 bases and J dropped 5; count of bases not matched to a gene: 5. The CDR3 is made up of 14 amino acids. CDR3 sequence: CASSKRQGAETQYF. CDR3 nucleotide sequence: TGTGCCAGCAGTAAACGACAGGGGGCTGAGACCCAGTACTTC.

The chain links TRBV25-1 to TRBJ2-5; TRBD1 agrees at 10 bases. Losses at the gene ends were 0 bases for V and 7 bases for J; bases not matched to a gene: 8. Germline CDR1 MGHDK, CDR2 SYGVNS. This CDR3 spans 16 amino acids. CDR3 bases: TGTGCCAGCAGTGAATATGGGGGACAGGGGAAAGGGACCCAGTACTTC. Protein sequence: CASSEYGGQGKGTQYF. The variable domain in full, completed from reference TRBV25-1 and TRBJ2-5, reads EADIYQTPRYLVIGTGKKITLECSQTMGHDKMYWYQQDPGMELHLIHYSYGVNSTEKGDLSSESTVSRIRTEHFPLTLESARPSHTSQYLCASSEYGGQGKGTQYFGPGTRLLVL.

This chain connects TRBV6-1 to TRBJ2-7, with 9 bases fitting TRBD1. V lost 5 bases and J lost 4; bases outside the gene matches: 9. Germline values: CDR1 MNHNS, CDR2 SASEGT. The CDR3 spans 15 residues. The CDR3 spells CASSTRTGEGYEQYF. Here the CDR3 DNA reads TGTGCCAGCAGTACCCGGACAGGGGAAGGGTACGAGCAGTACTTC.

V and J are TRBV19 and TRBJ2-5, with 14 bases aligning to TRBD2. This CDR3 has 15 residues. Germline assignment: CDR1 LNHDA and CDR2 SQIVND (reference sequence). V shed 5 bases and J 4 bases; nucleotides not matched to a gene: 3. The chain's CDR3 is CASSGTSGSPETQYF. The CDR3, as DNA: TGTGCCAGTAGTGGGACTAGCGGGAGTCCAGAGACCCAGTACTTC.

This chain uses TRBV6-4 with TRBJ2-7; perhaps TRBD2 as D (5 bases). Trimming left V 8 bases short and J 2 bases short, with 13 bases between. Per germline, CDR1 MRHNA and CDR2 SNTAGT. The CDR3 has 13 residues. DNA of the CDR3: TGTGCCAGCCCCCGGGAAAGAACCTACGAGCAGTACTTC. Translation: CASPRERTYEQYF.

This clone was detected once. The J gene is TRBJ2-2, the V gene TRBV27, with a tentative D call TRBD2 (6 bases). The CDR3 spans 15 residues. Trimming removed 2 bases from V and 4 bases from J, with 11 bases in between. CDR1 MNHEY and CDR2 SMNVEV come from the germline V gene (reference sequence). The CDR3 region has the DNA TGTGCCAGCAGTTTAAGGGACTGGGGCACCGGGGAGCTGTTTTTT. As protein: CASSLRDWGTGELFF.

This CDR3 is CASSIDRDYTF. In DNA form, the CDR3 reads TGTGCCAGTAGTATAGACAGGGATTACACCTTC. The chain couples TRBV19 to TRBJ1-2; possible D gene TRBD1, 5 bases. The germline gives CDR1 LNHDA, CDR2 SQIVND (reference sequence). This CDR3 has 11 amino acids. The V end was cut by 0 bases, the J end by 11 bases, with 7 bases between.